Shown below are 26 T cell receptor beta chains from a single sample sequenced in a study of T cells after yellow fever vaccination. MiXCR was run by TCRdb on the 5' RACE reads, yielding one entry per CDR3 protein. The sample consists of 170,000 or so distinct CDR3 sequences, approximately 6.2% of them appearing once. The material was CD4+ T cells sorted from PBMCs, obtained on the day of the first yellow fever vaccination. The receptor source for this set is a man aged 18 to 29 who received the YFV17D yellow fever vaccine.

In regard to this clonotype: A much larger clone sits a single nucleotide away, making a read error possible. The genes are TRBV12-3 or TRBV12-4 and TRBJ2-7; TRBD1 matches at 8 bases. Trimming cost V 7 bases and J 3 bases; bases outside gene matches: 5. This CDR3 spans 13 amino acids. CDR3 region: CASTRQGHYEQYF. CDR3 sequence (DNA): TGTGCCAGCACCAGACAGGGGCACTACGAGCAGTACTTC.

This clonotype was found many times. J is TRBJ1-3 and V is TRBV20-1; 11 bases fit TRBD1. CDR3 length: 15 amino acids. V was pared by 5 bases and J by 2 bases, with 5 bases of the junction left unmatched. Germline V gives CDR1 DFQATT, CDR2 SNEGSKA (reference sequence). CDR3 amino acids: CSAPGGQGAGNTIYF. The DNA of the CDR3 is TGCAGTGCTCCCGGGGGACAGGGGGCTGGAAACACCATATATTTT.

This clonotype appeared a few times. The chain links TRBV10-3 to TRBJ2-7, with TRBD1 identical over 8 bases. This CDR3 region has 16 residues. After removal of 2 bases from V and 2 bases from J, the junction contained 8 bases not matched to a gene. The V gene's germline CDR1 is ENHRY and CDR2 SYGVKD. The CDR3 is CAISELGDRKPYEQYF. CDR3 sequence (DNA): TGTGCCATCAGTGAGCTTGGGGACAGGAAGCCCTACGAGCAGTACTTC.

This clonotype was detected many times. The V and J genes are TRBV12-3 or TRBV12-4 and TRBJ1-5; 7 nucleotides align to TRBD1. Losses at the gene ends were 6 bases for V and 5 bases for J; bases not matched to a gene: 4. The CDR3 sequence is 13 residues long. DNA of the CDR3: TGTGCCAGCAGACGACAGGGTGATCAGCCCCAGCATTTT. As protein: CASRRQGDQPQHF.

This clonotype has ten or more counts. The chain employs TRBV12-3 or TRBV12-4 and TRBJ2-3; a possible D gene is TRBD2 (5 bases). The ends were cut back, 6 bases at V and 9 bases at J, with 13 bases in the middle. This CDR3 is built from 12 residues. The chain's CDR3 is CASSPGVGTQYF. CDR3 DNA: TGTGCCAGCAGCCCCGGGGTAGGAACGCAGTATTTT.

This clonotype was detected ten times or more. The chain employs TRBV12-3 or TRBV12-4 and TRBJ1-1, with unresolved D. The CDR3 spans 14 residues. V lost 3 bases, J lost 1 base, and 9 bases lay in between. CDR3: CASSLEPPNTEAFF. CDR3 sequence (DNA): TGTGCCAGCAGTTTGGAGCCACCGAACACTGAAGCTTTCTTT.

This clonotype was counted only a few times. This chain uses TRBV21-1 with TRBJ2-1. TRBV21-1 is recorded as a pseudogene. The CDR3 covers 14 residues. The CDR3 coding sequence is TGTGCCAGCAGCACAACCCTAGGGTACAATGAGCAGTTCTTC. It translates to CASSTTLGYNEQFF.

This clonotype occurred a few times. V usage is TRBV28 and J usage is TRBJ1-2, with D possibly TRBD1 on 5 matching bases. CDR1 and CDR2 (germline): MDHEN, SYDVKM. Trimming pared 6 bases from V and 3 bases from J, leaving 11 bases between. CDR3 length: 13 amino acids. The DNA of the CDR3 is TGTGCCAGCAGCAACAGGAATGACTATGGCTACACCTTC. Translating it yields CASSNRNDYGYTF.

This chain connects TRBV7-2 to TRBJ1-5; TRBD1 agrees at 7 bases. The length of the CDR3 is 12 residues. The V segment lost 5 bases and the J segment 6 bases; nucleotides outside the gene matches: 1. The germline gives CDR1 SGHTA, CDR2 FQGNSA. CDR3 sequence (DNA): TGTGCCAGCAGCCGGGACAGTCAGCCCCAGCATTTT. This gives the protein CASSRDSQPQHF.

This clonotype has at least ten counts. As DNA, the CDR3 is TGTGCCAGCAGCTTAGGGACAGGGGCCCCCTTTATATCACCCCTCCACTTT. Translating it yields CASSLGTGAPFISPLHF. V gene TRBV7-2 combines with J gene TRBJ1-6; 9 nucleotides match TRBD1. CDR3 length: 17 amino acids. Per the germline V gene, CDR1 is SGHTA and CDR2 is FQGNSA. The ends lost 1 base at V and 10 bases at J; junction bases unmatched: 11.

The sample holds many counts of this clonotype. This sequence joins TRBV3-1 and TRBJ2-5; D gene unclear. The CDR3 length is 13 residues. Trimming pared 3 bases from V and 3 bases from J, leaving 8 bases between. Germline CDR1 is LGHDT and CDR2 is YNNKEL (reference sequence). CDR3 region: CASSQNAKETQYF. For the CDR3, the DNA is TGTGCCAGCAGCCAGAACGCAAAAGAGACCCAGTACTTC.

This chain uses TRBV12-3 or TRBV12-4 with TRBJ1-2; D gene uncertain. V was trimmed by 5 bases and J by 8 bases, leaving 12 bases between them. The CDR3 runs to 12 residues. The CDR3 sequence is CASSPQDRGYTF. The CDR3 DNA follows: TGTGCCAGCAGTCCTCAGGACCGGGGCTACACCTTC.

This clonotype appeared many times. The chain recombines TRBV6-1 with TRBJ2-1; 8 bases are shared with TRBD2. V lost 5 bases and J lost 0; bases outside the gene matches: 3. Germline V gene sequence: CDR1 MNHNS, CDR2 SASEGT. The CDR3 spans 15 residues. CDR3 residues: CASSIAGSSYNEQFF. DNA of the CDR3: TGTGCCAGCAGTATAGCGGGGAGCTCCTACAATGAGCAGTTCTTC.

Ten or more counts support this clonotype. The V gene is TRBV28, the J gene TRBJ2-2, with 7 bases matching TRBD1. Unmatched junction bases numbered 7, after V lost 6 bases and J lost 0 bases. Germline values: CDR1 MDHEN, CDR2 SYDVKM. This CDR3 has 16 residues. CDR3 DNA: TGTGCCAGCAGCATCAACAGGGGAGCGAACACCGGGGAGCTGTTTTTT. Translating gives CASSINRGANTGELFF. Full variable domain (rest looked up from reference TRBV28 and TRBJ2-2): DVKVTQSSRYLVKRTGEKVFLECVQDMDHENMFWYRQDPGLGLRLIYFSYDVKMKEKGDIPEGYSVSREKKERFSLILESASTNQTSMYLCASSINRGANTGELFFGEGSRLTVL.

This clonotype has at least ten counts. The V gene is TRBV5-1, the J gene TRBJ2-7; D tentatively fits TRBD1 or TRBD2 (6 bases each). CDR1 is SGHRS, CDR2 YFSETQ, per germline. This CDR3 has 14 amino acids. The V and J ends lost 4 bases and 1 base respectively, with 12 bases between them. In nucleotides, the CDR3 is TGCGCCAGCAGCCGAGAAGGGGGGTCCTACGAGCAGTACGTC. Translation: CASSREGGSYEQYV.

This clonotype was seen ten or more times. This chain joins TRBV6-5 and TRBJ2-1; 10 bases line up with TRBD2. Germline loops: CDR1 MNHEY, CDR2 SVGAGI. The CDR3 loop spans 16 amino acids. The J segment lost 7 bases and the V segment lost 4 bases, leaving 10 bases of the junction unmatched. The CDR3: CASSSHLAGVGNEQFF. CDR3 coding DNA: TGTGCCAGCAGTTCCCACCTAGCGGGGGTCGGGAATGAGCAGTTCTTC.

The rearrangement uses TRBV20-1 and TRBJ2-3, with 8 bases aligning to TRBD2. This CDR3 spans 15 amino acids. V was pared by 6 bases and J by 2 bases, with 10 bases of the junction left unmatched. Germline CDR1 is DFQATT and CDR2 is SNEGSKA (reference sequence). The CDR3 region is CSANRAGGLTDTQYF. DNA for the CDR3: TGCAGTGCCAATCGTGCGGGGGGCCTCACAGATACGCAGTATTTT.

This clonotype was seen a handful of times. This rearrangement joins TRBV10-3 to TRBJ2-1; TRBD1 matches at 8 bases. The CDR3 contains 14 residues. Germline values: CDR1 ENHRY, CDR2 SYGVKD. V was pared by 5 bases and J by 4 bases, with 4 bases of the junction left unmatched. CDR3 sequence: CAISSDRGYNEQFF. The CDR3 coding sequence is TGTGCCATCAGTTCCGACAGGGGATACAATGAGCAGTTCTTC.

Many counts were recorded for this clonotype. The chain carries TRBV7-3 and TRBJ2-3; 9 bases are a match to TRBD2. Germline V gene sequence: CDR1 SGHTA, CDR2 FQGTGA. CDR3 length: 15 residues. V shed 1 base, J shed 5 bases, and the junction held 4 bases outside the gene matches. In DNA, the CDR3 is TGTGCCAGCAGCTTAATGGCTAGCGGGGAAGATACGCAGTATTTT. Translation: CASSLMASGEDTQYF.

CDR3 sequence (DNA): TGTGCCAGCAGTATGGGGCTAGCGGGGGGGGCAGACACCGGGGAGCTGTTTTTT. As protein: CASSMGLAGGADTGELFF. The V gene is TRBV6-1, the J gene TRBJ2-2, with 12 bases aligning to TRBD2. Germline CDR1 MNHNS, CDR2 SASEGT. V trimming: 5 bases; J trimming: 3 bases; junction bases outside the gene matches: 10. The CDR3 contains 18 residues.

The rearrangement joins TRBV7-2 to TRBJ1-6; TRBD1 agrees at 7 bases. The junction had 9 bases not matched to a gene; V was cut back by 5 bases and J by 17 bases. The CDR3 covers 12 residues. Germline V gene lookup returns CDR1 SGHTA and CDR2 FQGNSA. In DNA form, the CDR3 reads TGTGCCAGCAGCAGAGACAGGGTTTCAATCCACTTT. It yields the protein CASSRDRVSIHF.

This clonotype was picked up many times. The chain joins TRBV27 to TRBJ2-3; a possible D gene is TRBD1 (6 bases). CDR1 MNHEY and CDR2 SMNVEV come from the germline V gene (reference sequence). V lost 5 bases to trimming and J lost 2 bases, with 11 bases between them. The CDR3 covers 14 residues. The CDR3 nucleotides are TGTGCCAGCAGTCCCGGACAGTTCACAGATACGCAGTATTTT. Its translation: CASSPGQFTDTQYF.

This clonotype was detected ten times or more. CDR3 residues: CASSFARREEQPQHF. CDR3 sequence (DNA): TGTGCCAGCAGCTTCGCCCGGAGGGAGGAACAGCCCCAGCATTTT. The chain employs TRBV7-2 and TRBJ1-5; no clear D. The V end was cut by 3 bases, the J end by 7 bases, with 16 bases between. The CDR3 is made up of 15 amino acids. The germline gives CDR1 SGHTA, CDR2 FQGNSA.

This clonotype was seen at least ten times. This chain joins TRBV7-2 and TRBJ1-6; maybe TRBD1 (5 bases). This CDR3 is 18 amino acids long. Germline CDR1 reads SGHTA; CDR2 reads FQGNSA. Trimming pared 2 bases from V and 9 bases from J, leaving 23 bases between. Here the CDR3 DNA reads TGTGCCAGCAGCTTATTAGGAGGCGGGGGGACGGTGGGTTCACCCCTCCACTTT. This codes for CASSLLGGGGTVGSPLHF. Based on the CDR3 plus reference TRBV7-2 and TRBJ1-6, the full variable domain is GAGVSQSPSNKVTEKGKDVELRCDPISGHTALYWYRQSLGQGLEFLIYFQGNSAPDKSGLPSDRFSAERTGGSVSTLTIQRTQQEDSAVYLCASSLLGGGGTVGSPLHFGNGTRLTVT.

This clonotype was found many times. The genes are TRBV5-1 and TRBJ2-3; D is possibly TRBD1 (6 bases). CDR1 and CDR2 (germline): SGHRS, YFSETQ. This CDR3 comprises 18 residues. The germline V and J ends were trimmed by 4 bases and 0 bases, with 21 bases remaining between them. The chain's CDR3 is CASSPRPHHRASTDTQYF. Written as DNA, the CDR3 is TGCGCCAGCAGCCCCCGTCCCCACCACAGGGCAAGCACAGATACGCAGTATTTT. Complete variable domain (other parts from reference TRBV5-1 and TRBJ2-3): KAGVTQTPRYLIKTRGQQVTLSCSPISGHRSVSWYQQTPGQGLQFLFEYFSETQRNKGNFPGRFSGRQFSNSRSEMNVSTLELGDSALYLCASSPRPHHRASTDTQYFGPGTRLTVL.

This clonotype was seen many times. At one of its ends the junction is not consistent with the germline gene, which may arise from a read error. V gene TRBV3-1 combines with J gene TRBJ2-5; no clear D. This CDR3 comprises 11 residues. CDR1 and CDR2 (germline): LGHDT, YNNKEL (reference sequence). For the CDR3, the DNA is TGTGCCAGCAGCCAAGTCGGTACGGTAGACTTC. Its translation is CASSQVGTVDF.